Listed below are T cell receptor beta chains from one sample, sequenced in a study of shared clonotypes between healthy human individuals. The protocol was immunoSEQ multiplex PCR, while the TCRdb copy is restricted to in-frame clones and leaves out a portion. The data show about 800,000 clones, with 90% to 97% seen just once and 0.2% to 0.25% held by the top ten. The sample consisted of naive CD8+ T cells sorted from blood. These receptors were taken from a man aged 30 to 45 in good health. Each CDR3 is given with its conserved first and last residue. Each record gives: D gene, J gene, clone size, V gene, CDR3 DNA, CDR3 protein. D genes are given only for firm matches. Size tells how often a clone was seen (once, few, many) or the class of an expanded clone, and some rows leave it out.

D gene: NA
J gene: TRBJ2-7
clone size: NA
V gene: TRBV15
CDR3 DNA: TGTGCCACCAGCCGCGGGACGTACTCCTACGAGCAGTACTTC
CDR3 protein: CATSRGTYSYEQYF

D gene: NA
J gene: TRBJ1-5
clone size: NA
V gene: TRBV27
CDR3 DNA: TGTGCCAGCAGTCTACAGTCGCCTCTTTATGATCAGCCCCAGCATTTT
CDR3 protein: CASSLQSPLYDQPQHF

D gene: NA
J gene: TRBJ1-2
clone size: NA
V gene: TRBV27
CDR3 DNA: TGTGCCATCCTGGACAGTTCTCGAGGCTACACCTTC
CDR3 protein: CAILDSSRGYTF

D gene: NA
J gene: TRBJ2-6
clone size: NA
V gene: TRBV5-4
CDR3 DNA: TGTGCCAGCAGCTCTACGGGAGGGTGGACAGGGACCTCTGGGGCCAACGTCCTGACTTTC
CDR3 protein: CASSSTGGWTGTSGANVLTF

D gene: NA
J gene: TRBJ2-7
clone size: NA
V gene: TRBV7-2
CDR3 DNA: TGTGCCAGCAGCTTACCGGAGGTCTCCTACGAGCAGTACTTC
CDR3 protein: CASSLPEVSYEQYF

D gene: TRBD2
J gene: TRBJ2-7
clone size: once
V gene: TRBV7-2
CDR3 DNA: TGTGCCAGCAGCGGGACTAGCGGGAGATTAGGGTACGAGCAGTACTTC
CDR3 protein: CASSGTSGRLGYEQYF

D gene: TRBD2
J gene: TRBJ2-7
clone size: NA
V gene: TRBV23-1
CDR3 DNA: TGCGCCAGCAGTCAATCGTCCGGGACTACGTCCTACGAGCAGTACTTC
CDR3 protein: CASSQSSGTTSYEQYF

D gene: NA
J gene: TRBJ1-2
clone size: NA
V gene: TRBV25-1
CDR3 DNA: TGTGCCAGCAGTGACAAGGGATACGGCTACACCTTC
CDR3 protein: CASSDKGYGYTF

D gene: NA
J gene: TRBJ1-2
clone size: NA
V gene: TRBV6-6
CDR3 DNA: TGTGCCAGCAGTACCCTGACGGCTAACTATGGCTACACCTTC
CDR3 protein: CASSTLTANYGYTF

D gene: NA
J gene: TRBJ1-2
clone size: NA
V gene: TRBV28
CDR3 DNA: TGTGCCAGCAGTCTCAACTATGGCTACACCTTC
CDR3 protein: CASSLNYGYTF

D gene: NA
J gene: TRBJ2-7
clone size: once
V gene: TRBV30
CDR3 DNA: TGTGCCTGGAATCTGGCAGGGAAGTCCTACGAGCAGTACTTC
CDR3 protein: CAWNLAGKSYEQYF

D gene: TRBD1
J gene: TRBJ1-5
clone size: NA
V gene: TRBV6-5
CDR3 DNA: TGTGCCAGCAGCCTTTCACAGGGGAGCAATCAGCCCCAGCATTTT
CDR3 protein: CASSLSQGSNQPQHF

D gene: TRBD2
J gene: TRBJ2-1
clone size: NA
V gene: TRBV6-1
CDR3 DNA: TGTGCCAGCAGTGAACTACGACTAGCGGGAGCTGATGAGCAGTTCTTC
CDR3 protein: CASSELRLAGADEQFF

D gene: NA
J gene: TRBJ2-7
clone size: NA
V gene: TRBV4-1
CDR3 DNA: TGCGCCAGCAGCCAAGATCGGGGAACCGAGTTCGAGCAGTACTTC
CDR3 protein: CASSQDRGTEFEQYF

D gene: NA
J gene: TRBJ2-1
clone size: NA
V gene: TRBV11-2
CDR3 DNA: TGTGCCAGCAGCCCTCTAGAAGGGAGCTCCTACAATGAGCAGTTCTTC
CDR3 protein: CASSPLEGSSYNEQFF

D gene: NA
J gene: TRBJ2-1
clone size: once
V gene: TRBV2
CDR3 DNA: TGTGCCAGCAAGATGGGGCTCAGGAATGAGCAGTTCTTC
CDR3 protein: CASKMGLRNEQFF

D gene: NA
J gene: TRBJ2-1
clone size: NA
V gene: TRBV7-6
CDR3 DNA: TGTGCCAGCAGCTTAATTTGGAACAATGAGCAGTTCTTC
CDR3 protein: CASSLIWNNEQFF

D gene: NA
J gene: TRBJ2-3
clone size: once
V gene: TRBV7-8
CDR3 DNA: TGTGCCAGCAGCTCTAGCCTTGGGGGGCCAGTTACGCAGTATTTT
CDR3 protein: CASSSSLGGPVTQYF

D gene: NA
J gene: TRBJ2-7
clone size: NA
V gene: TRBV6-5
CDR3 DNA: TGTGCCAGCAGTTACTCTGTTGGTTCTAGCTACGAGCAGTACTTC
CDR3 protein: CASSYSVGSSYEQYF

D gene: TRBD2
J gene: TRBJ2-1
clone size: NA
V gene: TRBV2
CDR3 DNA: TGTGCCAGCATAGGGCCTAGCGGGAGAAGCTCCTACAATGAGCAGTTCTTC
CDR3 protein: CASIGPSGRSSYNEQFF

D gene: NA
J gene: TRBJ2-7
clone size: NA
V gene: TRBV9
CDR3 DNA: TGTGCCAGCAGCCCTCGTGGGGGGGCGGACGAGCAGTACTTC
CDR3 protein: CASSPRGGADEQYF

D gene: NA
J gene: TRBJ2-5
clone size: NA
V gene: TRBV10-2
CDR3 DNA: TGCGCCACCAGAGGGGAGACCCAGTACTTC
CDR3 protein: CATRGETQYF

D gene: NA
J gene: TRBJ2-5
clone size: once
V gene: TRBV7-5
CDR3 DNA: TGTGCCAGAATTCCCGACCAAGAGACCCAGTACTTC
CDR3 protein: CARIPDQETQYF

D gene: NA
J gene: TRBJ1-1
clone size: NA
V gene: TRBV29-1
CDR3 DNA: TGCAGCATAGACGTGAACACTGAAGCTTTCTTT
CDR3 protein: CSIDVNTEAFF

D gene: NA
J gene: TRBJ2-7
clone size: NA
V gene: TRBV4-3
CDR3 DNA: TGCGCCAGCAGCCAAGATTTAGGGTCATCGTACGAGCAGTACTTC
CDR3 protein: CASSQDLGSSYEQYF

D gene: NA
J gene: TRBJ2-5
clone size: NA
V gene: TRBV4-3
CDR3 DNA: TGCGCCAGCAGCCTATCTCCGAGCGCAGGGGTCCAAGAGACCCAGTACTTC
CDR3 protein: CASSLSPSAGVQETQYF

D gene: NA
J gene: TRBJ2-1
clone size: NA
V gene: TRBV7-2
CDR3 DNA: TGTGCCAGCAGCAAACCACCCTATTCCGAGCAGTTCTTC
CDR3 protein: CASSKPPYSEQFF

D gene: NA
J gene: TRBJ1-4
clone size: NA
V gene: TRBV2
CDR3 DNA: TGTGCCAGCATTCCGCTCGAGACTAATGAAAAACTGTTTTTT
CDR3 protein: CASIPLETNEKLFF

D gene: TRBD2
J gene: TRBJ2-5
clone size: NA
V gene: TRBV11-2
CDR3 DNA: TGTGCCAGCAGCCACGGGACTAGCGTCCCCCAAGAGACCCAGTACTTC
CDR3 protein: CASSHGTSVPQETQYF

D gene: NA
J gene: TRBJ2-7
clone size: NA
V gene: TRBV2
CDR3 DNA: TGTGCCAGCAAGAGGGGGGGCTCCTACGAGCAGTACTTC
CDR3 protein: CASKRGGSYEQYF

D gene: NA
J gene: TRBJ2-1
clone size: NA
V gene: TRBV7-9
CDR3 DNA: TGTGCCAGCAGCCCCACACTAGCTATGAATGAGCAGTTCTTC
CDR3 protein: CASSPTLAMNEQFF

D gene: TRBD1
J gene: TRBJ2-7
clone size: NA
V gene: TRBV19
CDR3 DNA: TGTGCCAGTAGTATCGGACAGGGAGAGAACTACGAGCAGTACTTC
CDR3 protein: CASSIGQGENYEQYF

D gene: NA
J gene: TRBJ2-7
clone size: NA
V gene: TRBV19
CDR3 DNA: TGTGCCAGTAGGGCGACCAGGGAATCCTACGAGCAGTACTTC
CDR3 protein: CASRATRESYEQYF

D gene: NA
J gene: TRBJ2-1
clone size: NA
V gene: TRBV28
CDR3 DNA: TGTGCCAGCAGTTTAGAGTGGACGCAGACCTCCTACAATGAGCAGTTCTTC
CDR3 protein: CASSLEWTQTSYNEQFF

D gene: NA
J gene: TRBJ1-2
clone size: NA
V gene: TRBV27
CDR3 DNA: TGTGCCAGCGCCGTTATCTTGGGGGGGGCCGGCTACACCTTC
CDR3 protein: CASAVILGGAGYTF

D gene: TRBD2
J gene: TRBJ2-3
clone size: NA
V gene: TRBV9
CDR3 DNA: TGTGCCAGCAGCGTACCCGCGGGGGGGGCGAGCACAGATACGCAGTATTTT
CDR3 protein: CASSVPAGGASTDTQYF

D gene: NA
J gene: TRBJ1-5
clone size: NA
V gene: TRBV27
CDR3 DNA: TGTGCCAGCGGGGCGAACAATCAGCCCCAGCATTTT
CDR3 protein: CASGANNQPQHF

D gene: TRBD1
J gene: TRBJ1-5
clone size: NA
V gene: TRBV6-6
CDR3 DNA: TGTGCCAGCAGTTACCCATCACAGGGGAGCAATCAGCCCCAGCATTTT
CDR3 protein: CASSYPSQGSNQPQHF

D gene: NA
J gene: TRBJ1-3
clone size: NA
V gene: TRBV7-2
CDR3 DNA: TGTGCCAGCAGCTTACCACTAACTGGAAACACCATATATTTT
CDR3 protein: CASSLPLTGNTIYF

D gene: NA
J gene: TRBJ2-1
clone size: NA
V gene: TRBV11-3
CDR3 DNA: TGTGCCAGCTCCTCCCGCGGCACCTACAATGAGCAGTTCTTC
CDR3 protein: CASSSRGTYNEQFF

D gene: NA
J gene: TRBJ2-7
clone size: NA
V gene: TRBV27
CDR3 DNA: TGTGCCAGCAGTTTCACCAGCTCCTACGAGCAGTACTTC
CDR3 protein: CASSFTSSYEQYF

D gene: TRBD2
J gene: TRBJ2-7
clone size: NA
V gene: TRBV11-2
CDR3 DNA: TGTGCCAGCAGCTTAGCGCCCGGGAGGTTCGGTTCGGGCTCCTACGAGCAGTACTTC
CDR3 protein: CASSLAPGRFGSGSYEQYF

D gene: NA
J gene: TRBJ2-7
clone size: NA
V gene: TRBV7-2
CDR3 DNA: TGTGCCAGCAGCTTAGCTTCCCCCTACGAGCAGTACTTC
CDR3 protein: CASSLASPYEQYF

D gene: TRBD2
J gene: TRBJ2-7
clone size: NA
V gene: TRBV13
CDR3 DNA: TGTGCCAGCAGCTTAGTGCGGGAGGGCCACTACGAGCAGTACTTC
CDR3 protein: CASSLVREGHYEQYF

D gene: TRBD2
J gene: TRBJ2-1
clone size: NA
V gene: TRBV7-9
CDR3 DNA: TGTGCCAGCCGGGGACTAGCGGGAGACTACTCCTACAATGAGCAGTTCTTC
CDR3 protein: CASRGLAGDYSYNEQFF

D gene: NA
J gene: TRBJ2-1
clone size: once
V gene: TRBV5-4
CDR3 DNA: TGTGCCAGCAGCTTGGTTCAGGGGTTCAATGAGCAGTTCTTC
CDR3 protein: CASSLVQGFNEQFF

D gene: NA
J gene: TRBJ2-7
clone size: NA
V gene: TRBV7-9
CDR3 DNA: TGTGCCAGCACCATGGACTACTCCTACGAGCAGTACTTC
CDR3 protein: CASTMDYSYEQYF

D gene: TRBD1
J gene: TRBJ1-5
clone size: NA
V gene: TRBV5-5
CDR3 DNA: TGTGCCAGCAGCTGGTATCCCGACCGGGACAGGGGGAGTCAGCCCCAGCATTTT
CDR3 protein: CASSWYPDRDRGSQPQHF

D gene: NA
J gene: TRBJ2-1
clone size: NA
V gene: TRBV15
CDR3 DNA: TGTGCCACCAGCAGAGATCGAGGCGGCCCTTCCTACAATGAGCAGTTCTTC
CDR3 protein: CATSRDRGGPSYNEQFF

D gene: TRBD2
J gene: TRBJ2-1
clone size: NA
V gene: TRBV18
CDR3 DNA: TGTGCCAGCTCGCCGACTAGCGGAACTTACAATGAGCAGTTCTTC
CDR3 protein: CASSPTSGTYNEQFF

D gene: NA
J gene: TRBJ2-1
clone size: NA
V gene: TRBV19
CDR3 DNA: TGTGCCAGTAGTATTATGGGCTATGAGCAGTTCTTC
CDR3 protein: CASSIMGYEQFF

D gene: TRBD2
J gene: TRBJ2-7
clone size: NA
V gene: TRBV27
CDR3 DNA: TGTGCCAGCAGTGCAGCTAGCGGGAGCTCCTACGAGCAGTACTTC
CDR3 protein: CASSAASGSSYEQYF

D gene: TRBD2
J gene: TRBJ2-7
clone size: NA
V gene: TRBV29-1
CDR3 DNA: TGCAGCGCTTTATATAGCGGGAGGGCCTACGAGCAGTACTTC
CDR3 protein: CSALYSGRAYEQYF

D gene: NA
J gene: TRBJ1-2
clone size: NA
V gene: TRBV5-8
CDR3 DNA: TGTGCCAGCAGCGGTCACAGAAAAGATGGCTACACCTTC
CDR3 protein: CASSGHRKDGYTF

D gene: NA
J gene: TRBJ1-3
clone size: NA
V gene: TRBV29-1
CDR3 DNA: TGCAGCGTTCCCTCCGGCTCTGGAAACACCATATATTTT
CDR3 protein: CSVPSGSGNTIYF

D gene: NA
J gene: TRBJ2-3
clone size: NA
V gene: TRBV28
CDR3 DNA: TGTGCCAGCAGTTTAGGGTCTGCTAGCACAGATACGCAGTATTTT
CDR3 protein: CASSLGSASTDTQYF

D gene: NA
J gene: TRBJ1-1
clone size: NA
V gene: TRBV7-9
CDR3 DNA: TGTGCCAGCAGCGGAGAACAGGGACCGAACACTGAAGCTTTCTTT
CDR3 protein: CASSGEQGPNTEAFF

D gene: NA
J gene: TRBJ2-7
clone size: NA
V gene: TRBV5-1
CDR3 DNA: TGCGCCAGCAGAGTAACCCCGCAGCGCCACGAGCAGTACTTC
CDR3 protein: CASRVTPQRHEQYF